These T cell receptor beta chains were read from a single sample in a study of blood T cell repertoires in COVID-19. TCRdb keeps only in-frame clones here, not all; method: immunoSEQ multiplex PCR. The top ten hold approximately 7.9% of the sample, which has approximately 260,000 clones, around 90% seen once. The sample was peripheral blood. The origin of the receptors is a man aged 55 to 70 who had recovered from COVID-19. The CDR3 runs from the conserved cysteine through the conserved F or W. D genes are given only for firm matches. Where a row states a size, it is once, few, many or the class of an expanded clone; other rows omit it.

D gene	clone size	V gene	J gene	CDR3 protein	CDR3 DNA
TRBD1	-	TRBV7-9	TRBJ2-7	CASSFDRGIAYEQYF	TGTGCCAGCAGCTTCGACAGGGGAATTGCCTACGAGCAGTACTTC
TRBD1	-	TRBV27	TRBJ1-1	CASSPRTGSEAFF	TGTGCCAGCAGTCCACGGACAGGATCTGAAGCTTTCTTT
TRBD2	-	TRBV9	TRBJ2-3	CASSVGSGGLWTDTQYF	TGTGCCAGCAGCGTAGGCAGCGGGGGGCTCTGGACAGATACGCAGTATTTT
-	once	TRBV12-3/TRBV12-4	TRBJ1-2	CASTSGTYGYTF	TGTGCCAGTACGTCAGGGACTTATGGCTACACCTTC
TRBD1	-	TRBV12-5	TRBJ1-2	CASGLAGGYYGYTF	TGTGCTAGTGGTTTGGCAGGGGGCTACTATGGCTACACCTTC
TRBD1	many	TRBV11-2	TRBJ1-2	CASSRGQGAFDYTF	TGTGCCAGCAGCCGGGGACAGGGGGCGTTTGACTACACCTTC
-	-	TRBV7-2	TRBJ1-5	CASSTQAYSNQPQHF	TGTGCCAGCAGCACTCAGGCATATAGCAATCAGCCCCAGCATTTT
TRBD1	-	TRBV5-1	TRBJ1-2	CASSRGDRDNYGYTF	TGCGCCAGCTCCCGGGGGGACAGGGACAACTATGGCTACACCTTC
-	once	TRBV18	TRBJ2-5	CASSPGVEETQYF	TGTGCCAGCTCACCGGGAGTTGAAGAGACCCAGTACTTC
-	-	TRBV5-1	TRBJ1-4	CASSLNQGREKLFF	TGCGCCAGCAGCTTGAACCAGGGTCGAGAAAAACTGTTTTTT
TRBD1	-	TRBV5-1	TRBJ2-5	CASSPRDRVETQYF	TGCGCCAGCAGCCCCCGGGACAGGGTAGAGACCCAGTACTTC
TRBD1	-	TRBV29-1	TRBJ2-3	CSVRSGGSGDTQYF	TGCAGCGTCCGCTCAGGGGGATCTGGAGATACGCAGTATTTT
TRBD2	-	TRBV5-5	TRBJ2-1	CASSLRYIGTSGGNEQFF	TGTGCCAGCAGCTTGCGGTATATCGGGACTAGCGGGGGTAATGAGCAGTTCTTC
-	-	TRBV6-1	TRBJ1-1	CASSETGNNEAFF	TGTGCCAGCAGTGAAACGGGGAACAATGAAGCTTTCTTT
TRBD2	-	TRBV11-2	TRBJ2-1	CASSLRGSGAIYSYNEQFF	TGTGCCAGCAGCTTACGGGGTAGCGGGGCGATATACTCCTACAATGAGCAGTTCTTC
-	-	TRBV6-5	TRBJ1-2	CASRRQANYGYTF	TGTGCCAGCAGGCGACAGGCTAACTATGGCTACACCTTC
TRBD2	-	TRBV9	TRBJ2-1	CASSVYAGGDLEQFF	TGTGCCAGCAGCGTATACGCGGGGGGGGATTTGGAGCAGTTCTTC
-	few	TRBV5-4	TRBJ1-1	CASRAGRGNTEAFF	TGTGCCAGCAGGGCGGGCAGGGGGAACACTGAAGCTTTCTTT
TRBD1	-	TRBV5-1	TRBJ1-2	CASSGGQVGGGYTF	TGCGCCAGCAGCGGCGGACAGGTGGGGGGTGGCTACACCTTC
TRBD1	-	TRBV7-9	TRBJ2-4	CASSGNRGLGAKNIQYF	TGTGCCAGCAGCGGCAACAGGGGGCTTGGCGCCAAAAACATTCAGTACTTC
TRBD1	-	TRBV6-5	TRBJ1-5	CASSTTGVLNQPQHF	TGTGCCAGCAGTACTACAGGGGTCCTTAATCAGCCCCAGCATTTT
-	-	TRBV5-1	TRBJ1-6	CASSLVGQRSSYNSPLHF	TGCGCCAGCAGCTTGGTAGGACAGAGGAGCTCCTATAATTCACCCCTCCACTTT
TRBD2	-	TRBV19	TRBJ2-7	CASSIDSGTSREQYF	TGTGCCAGTAGTATAGACTCCGGGACTAGTCGCGAGCAGTACTTC
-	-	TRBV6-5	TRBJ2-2	CASRRSMAGELFF	TGTGCCAGCAGGCGGTCGATGGCCGGGGAGCTGTTTTTT
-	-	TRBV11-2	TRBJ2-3	CASSFGGARDTQYF	TGTGCCAGCAGCTTTGGCGGGGCCCGCGATACGCAGTATTTT
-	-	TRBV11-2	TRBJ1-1	CASSFGAGVDTEAFF	TGTGCCAGCAGCTTTGGAGCGGGGGTCGACACTGAAGCTTTCTTT
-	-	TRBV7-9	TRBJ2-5	CASSSGQLTETQYF	TGTGCCAGCAGCTCAGGACAGTTGACCGAGACCCAGTACTTC
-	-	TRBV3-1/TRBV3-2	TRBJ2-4	CASSPGTGLAKNIQYF	TGTGCCAGCAGCCCCGGGACGGGACTAGCCAAAAACATTCAGTACTTC
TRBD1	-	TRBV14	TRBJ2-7	CASSHTGVKYF	TGTGCCAGCAGCCATACAGGGGTTAAGTACTTC
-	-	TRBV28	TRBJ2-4	CASSFQGKAKNIQYF	TGTGCCAGCAGTTTTCAGGGGAAAGCCAAAAACATTCAGTACTTC
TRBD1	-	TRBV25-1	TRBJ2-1	CASSPRDRTYNEQFF	TGTGCCAGCAGTCCACGGGACAGGACCTACAATGAGCAGTTCTTC
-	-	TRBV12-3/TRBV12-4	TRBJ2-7	CASSLGGPDEQYF	TGTGCCAGCAGTTTAGGTGGGCCCGACGAGCAGTACTTC
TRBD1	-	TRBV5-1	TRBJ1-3	CASSPFPGTASSGNTIYF	TGCGCCAGCAGCCCCTTCCCCGGGACAGCCTCCTCTGGAAACACCATATATTTT
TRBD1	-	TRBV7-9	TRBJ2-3	CASSSLRGRRGTDTQYF	TGTGCCAGCAGCTCCCTCAGGGGGCGCCGGGGCACAGATACGCAGTATTTT
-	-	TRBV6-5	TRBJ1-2	CATRGNREGSGYTF	TGTGCCACCCGAGGGAACCGGGAGGGGAGTGGCTACACCTTC
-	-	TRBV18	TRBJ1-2	CASSPPRAWDGYTF	TGTGCCAGCTCACCTCCGAGGGCCTGGGATGGCTACACCTTC
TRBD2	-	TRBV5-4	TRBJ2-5	CASSPGRGGGETQYF	TGTGCCAGCAGCCCGGGACGGGGGGGCGGGGAGACCCAGTACTTC
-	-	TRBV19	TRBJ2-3	CASSITPGGATDTQYF	TGTGCCAGTAGTATAACACCCGGGGGAGCCACAGATACGCAGTATTTT
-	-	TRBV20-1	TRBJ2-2	CSASVRNTGELFF	TGCAGTGCTAGTGTTAGGAACACCGGGGAGCTGTTTTTT
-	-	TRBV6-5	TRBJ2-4	CASSRTTKNIQYF	TGTGCCAGCAGCCGGACTACCAAAAACATTCAGTACTTC
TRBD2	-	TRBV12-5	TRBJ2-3	CASGFLAGPDTDTQYF	TGTGCTAGTGGTTTCCTAGCGGGGCCTGACACAGATACGCAGTATTTT
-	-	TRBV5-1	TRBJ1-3	CASSSTTSYSGNTIYF	TGCGCCAGCAGCTCCACGACTTCTTACTCTGGAAACACCATATATTTT
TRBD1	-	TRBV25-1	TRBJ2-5	CASSEHRGKYPETQYF	TGTGCCAGCAGTGAACACAGGGGAAAGTATCCCGAGACCCAGTACTTC
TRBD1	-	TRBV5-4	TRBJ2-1	CASSRTGTGIDEQFF	TGTGCCAGCAGCCGGACCGGGACAGGGATCGATGAGCAGTTCTTC
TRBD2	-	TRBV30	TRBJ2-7	CAWSELAGGLGEQYF	TGTGCCTGGAGTGAACTAGCGGGGGGCCTGGGCGAGCAGTACTTC
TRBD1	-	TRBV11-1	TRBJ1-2	CASSLGQGERYGYTF	TGTGCCAGCAGCTTAGGGCAGGGGGAACGGTATGGCTACACCTTC
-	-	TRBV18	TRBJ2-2	CASSPLSLVNTGELFF	TGTGCCAGCTCACCACTTAGCCTGGTAAACACCGGGGAGCTGTTTTTT